Each of the 22 T cell receptor beta chains below was sequenced from the same sample in a study of T cell responses to AZD1222 COVID-19 vaccine. This table comes from immunoSEQ multiplex PCR, and its TCRdb copy is limited to in-frame clones, with some not included. The repertoire holds 140,000 to 150,000 clones, 75% to 95% seen once, with more than 1.2% in the top ten. Sequenced here: peripheral blood, sampled on day 0 of AZD1222 vaccination. Receptors originate from an adult in good health.

The V call is TRBV7-2, the J call TRBJ2-1, with D unresolved. The CDR3 is 15 residues long. Trimming removed 6 bases at V and 0 bases at J, with 12 bases between. Germline CDR1 reads SGHTA; CDR2 reads FQGNSA. CDR3 amino acids: CASSSTPSSYNEQFF. The CDR3 DNA follows: TGTGCCAGCAGTTCGACGCCAAGCTCCTACAATGAGCAGTTCTTC.

This clone came up once. V is TRBV7-9 and J is TRBJ1-5, with D possibly TRBD1 on 5 matching bases. CDR1 is SEHNR, CDR2 FQNEAQ, per germline (reference sequence). The V and J ends lost 5 bases and 5 bases respectively, with 10 bases between them. The length of the CDR3 is 13 residues. CDR3 nucleotide sequence: TGTGCCAGCAGCAGGGGCGCCTATCAGCCCCAGCATTTT. Translated: CASSRGAYQPQHF.

This chain connects TRBV7-2 to TRBJ1-3; D perhaps matches TRBD1 (6 bases). Looked up from germline, CDR1 is SGHTA and CDR2 is FQGNSA. Deletions cut 5 bases from V and 4 bases from J, with 12 bases between. This CDR3 has 14 residues. The CDR3 bases are TGTGCCAGCAGCCACGCGGGGGCCGGAAACACCATATATTTT. Translating it yields CASSHAGAGNTIYF.

This clone was seen a handful of times. This sequence joins TRBV27 and TRBJ1-2; no definite D call. The V gene's germline CDR1 is MNHEY and CDR2 SMNVEV (reference sequence). The CDR3 loop spans 15 amino acids. V gave up 5 bases and J gave up 4 bases, with 17 bases separating them. The CDR3 here is CASSARTSSSYGYTF. CDR3 coding DNA: TGTGCCAGCAGTGCGAGGACCTCCTCAAGCTATGGCTACACCTTC.

The genes are TRBV5-4 and TRBJ2-5, with 8 bases aligning to TRBD2. The V gene's germline CDR1 is SGHNT and CDR2 YYREEE (reference sequence). The V gene end was trimmed by 4 bases and the J gene end by 1 base; junction bases not matched to a gene: 3. This CDR3 comprises 14 residues. CDR3 sequence reads: CASSQGLAQETQYF. The CDR3 DNA reads as TGTGCCAGCAGCCAAGGACTAGCCCAAGAGACCCAGTACTTC.

The J gene is TRBJ2-7, the V gene TRBV6-1; unclear D gene. V was pared by 2 bases and J by 4 bases, with 12 bases between. CDR3 size: 14 residues. The V gene's germline CDR1 is MNHNS and CDR2 SASEGT. The CDR3 region has the DNA TGTGCCAGCAGTGAAAATTTCAGAGTGTACGAGCAGTACTTC. Translating gives CASSENFRVYEQYF.

The V and J genes are TRBV27 and TRBJ2-1; TRBD2 agrees at 12 bases. Germline assignment: CDR1 MNHEY and CDR2 SMNVEV (reference sequence). CDR3 length: 12 residues. V trimming: 10 bases; J trimming: 13 bases; junction bases outside the gene matches: 8. CDR3 sequence: CATQLAGGHQFF. The CDR3 DNA reads TGTGCCACCCAACTAGCGGGGGGCCATCAGTTCTTC.

The chain uses TRBV7-2 and TRBJ1-2, with a weak D call TRBD1 (5 bases). V was trimmed by 1 base and J by 4 bases, leaving 13 bases between them. CDR1 and CDR2 (germline): SGHTA, FQGNSA. The CDR3 spans 15 residues. The CDR3 region is CASSLGQDRPYGYTF. CDR3 bases: TGTGCCAGCAGCTTAGGCCAAGACAGACCCTATGGCTACACCTTC.

For this clone: Relative to the germline gene, one junction end is altered; a read error may explain this. The V gene is TRBV18, the J gene TRBJ1-6; 7 nucleotides agree with TRBD1. The length of the CDR3 is 9 residues. Germline V CDR1 and CDR2: KGHSH, LQKENI. The CDR3 DNA follows: TGTGCCAGCTCAGCAGGGACAGCATTT. Its protein product is CASSAGTAF.

This clone was counted a few times. This sequence joins TRBV5-6 and TRBJ1-5, with D maybe TRBD1 (5 bases). V lost 5 bases and J lost 2, with 11 bases in between. The CDR3 is 14 residues long. CDR1 is SGHDT and CDR2 is YYEEEE in the germline V gene. As DNA, the CDR3 is TGTGCCAGCAGTGGGGGGGTAGGCAATCAGCCCCAGCATTTT. This sequence encodes CASSGGVGNQPQHF.

V is TRBV3-1 (or the pseudogene TRBV3-2) and J is TRBJ1-2; TRBD1 might be the D (6 bases). CDR1 and CDR2 from the germline V gene are LGHDT and YNNKEL (reference sequence). The V end was cut by 1 base, the J end by 6 bases, with 15 bases between. The length of the CDR3 is 15 residues. CDR3 residues: CASSQGEQGRDGYTF. The DNA for the CDR3 is TGTGCCAGCAGCCAAGGAGAACAGGGTAGAGATGGCTACACCTTC.

This chain connects TRBV3-1 (or the pseudogene TRBV3-2) to TRBJ2-1; D not certain. CDR1 is LGHDT and CDR2 is YNNKEL in the germline V gene (reference sequence). The length of the CDR3 is 12 residues. The V end lost 4 bases, the J end lost 10 bases, and 11 bases lay between the germline ends. CDR3 sequence (DNA): TGTGCCAGCAGCCCCCGGCGTTCCGAGCAGTTCTTC. Its translation is CASSPRRSEQFF.

The gene calls are TRBV5-1 and TRBJ1-1, with TRBD1 as a possible D gene (5 bases). CDR3 size: 11 residues. Deletions cut 6 bases from V and 6 bases from J, with 9 bases between. Germline V gene lookup returns CDR1 SGHRS and CDR2 YFSETQ. The DNA of the CDR3 is TGCGCCAGCAATCGGGGGTCTGAAGCTTTCTTT. Protein sequence: CASNRGSEAFF.

The table lists this clone with a count of one. CDR3 sequence reads: CASSEFRGINEKLFF. The DNA of the CDR3 is TGTGCCAGCAGTGAATTTAGGGGAATTAATGAAAAACTGTTTTTT. The rearrangement uses TRBV25-1 and TRBJ1-4, with a tentative D call TRBD1 (5 bases). Germline V CDR1 and CDR2: MGHDK, SYGVNS. Trimming pared 1 base from V and 4 bases from J, leaving 10 bases between. The CDR3 is 15 residues long.

V usage is TRBV28 and J usage is TRBJ2-2; D not certain. The CDR3 is 14 amino acids. Per germline, CDR1 MDHEN and CDR2 SYDVKM. V was cut by 5 bases and J by 10 bases, with 17 bases left in between. CDR3 DNA sequence: TGTGCCAGCAGTCCCAAGGATACGGGTGCGGAGCTGTTTTTT. Its translation is CASSPKDTGAELFF.

As DNA, the CDR3 is TGTGCCAGCAGCTCAATGGACAGACCCGGGGAGCTGTTTTTT. It encodes CASSSMDRPGELFF. The chain joins TRBV5-5 to TRBJ2-2; possible D gene TRBD1, 6 bases. CDR1 is SGHKS and CDR2 is YYEKEE in the germline V gene (reference sequence). The CDR3 totals 14 residues. Trimming cost V 3 bases and J 6 bases, with 12 bases left between them.

This clone was picked up one time. The chain combines TRBV11-2 with TRBJ1-4; D unclear. Germline V CDR1 and CDR2: SGHAT, FQNNGV. V was cut by 2 bases and J by 1 base, with 5 bases left in between. The CDR3 length is 14 residues. The CDR3: CASSLSVTNEKLFF. The CDR3 coding sequence is TGTGCCAGCAGCTTATCGGTAACTAATGAAAAACTGTTTTTT. The whole variable domain, remainder taken from reference TRBV11-2 and TRBJ1-4, is EAGVAQSPRYKIIEKRQSVAFWCNPISGHATLYWYQQILGQGPKLLIQFQNNGVVDDSQLPKDRFSAERLKGVDSTLKIQPAKLEDSAVYLCASSLSVTNEKLFFGSGTQLSVL.

The chain uses TRBV27 and TRBJ1-6; perhaps TRBD1 as D (5 bases). This CDR3 region has 16 residues. Trimming removed 6 bases at V and 5 bases at J, with 17 bases between. CDR1 and CDR2 (germline): MNHEY, SMNVEV (reference sequence). The CDR3 DNA reads TGTGCCAGCAGGACTCCAGGGCCCTCACATAATTCACCCCTCCACTTT. It yields the protein CASRTPGPSHNSPLHF.

The chain is built from TRBV7-9 and TRBJ2-1, with 8 bases matching TRBD2. The CDR3 loop spans 16 amino acids. J was trimmed by 0 bases and V by 5 bases; bases with no gene match: 6. The germline gives CDR1 SEHNR, CDR2 FQNEAQ (reference sequence). CDR3 in DNA: TGTGCCAGCAGCGCATGGCGGGAGGCCTCCTACAATGAGCAGTTCTTC. The encoded protein is CASSAWREASYNEQFF.

This clone was recorded only once. V gene TRBV6-6 combines with J gene TRBJ1-6; 12 bases align to TRBD1. Germline V CDR1 and CDR2: MNHNY, SVGAGI (reference sequence). Trimming at V came to 5 bases and at J to 9 bases, leaving 23 bases not matched to a gene. The CDR3 contains 21 residues. The CDR3 sequence is CASSPSPRDRGPLVRSSPLHF. CDR3 nucleotide sequence: TGTGCCAGCAGTCCAAGCCCCCGGGACAGGGGGCCCCTCGTACGATCTTCACCCCTCCACTTT.

The chain is built from TRBV30 and TRBJ1-5; D is unclear. CDR3 length: 13 residues. Germline V gives CDR1 GTSNPN, CDR2 SVGIG (reference sequence). V lost 0 bases to trimming and J lost 0 bases, with 3 bases between them. CDR3 DNA sequence: TGTGCCTGGAGTGTAGATAGCAATCAGCCCCAGCATTTT. Translated, it gives CAWSVDSNQPQHF.

V usage is TRBV28 and J usage is TRBJ2-3, with 12 bases aligning to TRBD2. J lost 6 bases, V lost 6 bases, and 7 bases had no gene match. Germline V gene sequence: CDR1 MDHEN, CDR2 SYDVKM. The CDR3 has 15 residues. CDR3 protein: CASSADLAGGDTQYF. The CDR3 DNA follows: TGTGCCAGCAGCGCCGATCTAGCGGGAGGGGATACGCAGTATTTT.